This T cell receptor beta chain stems from a study of shared T cell receptors in the human thymus. The protocol was immunoSEQ multiplex PCR, while the TCRdb copy is restricted to in-frame clones and leaves out a portion. The table has about 660,000 clones, approximately 87% seen once; the top ten hold 0.0085% to 0.012%. There are 17 residues in the CDR3. The J segment lost 2 bases and the V segment lost 4 bases, leaving 9 bases of the junction unmatched. CDR1 is MGHDK, CDR2 SYGVNS, per germline. The same sample was also studied in work on human thymus T cells. That source adds: Surgeons resected thymus tissue during corrective heart surgery. Thymic as well as blood repertoires seemed to favor certain V and J genes unevenly.

The sample comprised thymocytes. The V and J genes are TRBV25-1 and TRBJ2-1; 9 bases are a match to TRBD2. The TCR originated in a boy less than two years old with a congenital heart defect. CDR3 region: CASSVSSVAGAYNEQFF. As DNA, the CDR3 is TGTGCCAGCAGTGTTTCTTCTGTAGCGGGAGCCTACAATGAGCAGTTCTTC.